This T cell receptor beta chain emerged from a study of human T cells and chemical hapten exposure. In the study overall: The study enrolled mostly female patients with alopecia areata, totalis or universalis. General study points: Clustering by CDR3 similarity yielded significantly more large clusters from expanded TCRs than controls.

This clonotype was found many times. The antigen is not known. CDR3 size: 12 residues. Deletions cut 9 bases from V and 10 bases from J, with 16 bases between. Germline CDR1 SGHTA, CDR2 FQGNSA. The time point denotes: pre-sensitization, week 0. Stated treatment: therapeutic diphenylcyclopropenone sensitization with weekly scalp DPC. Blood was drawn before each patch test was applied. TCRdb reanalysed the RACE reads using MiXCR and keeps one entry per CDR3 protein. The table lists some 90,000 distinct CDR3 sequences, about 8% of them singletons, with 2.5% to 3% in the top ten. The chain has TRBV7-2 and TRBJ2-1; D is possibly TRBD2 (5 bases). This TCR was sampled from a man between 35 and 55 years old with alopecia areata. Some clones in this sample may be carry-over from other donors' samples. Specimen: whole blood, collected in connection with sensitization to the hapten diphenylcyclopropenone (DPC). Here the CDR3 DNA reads TGTGCCAGTGCGGACTGGACGAAGGAGCAGTTCTTC. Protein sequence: CASADWTKEQFF.